This TCR beta chain is from a study of cytomegalovirus exposure and HLA in healthy donors. In regard to this clone: What it recognizes is unknown.

Primers for the PCR totalled 60 Vbeta and 13 Jbeta. The assay was immunoSEQ multiplex PCR, and TCRdb's table has in-frame clones only and misses some. The sample lists about 160,000 clones, 80% occurring once. Study-wide findings and caveats: The study listed approximately 170 cytomegalovirus-associated TCR beta chains.

Looked up from germline, CDR1 is SEHNR and CDR2 is FQNEAQ (reference sequence). CDR3 size: 14 residues. Trimming cost V 5 bases and J 7 bases; bases outside gene matches: 6. The chain employs TRBV7-9 and TRBJ2-1; 9 bases agree with TRBD2. Sequences were obtained from PBMCs. This TCR derives from a man between 18 and 35 years old in good health and CMV-seropositive. The CDR3 coding sequence is TGTGCCAGCAGCGCAGGACTAGCGTATAATGAGCAGTTCTTC. Translating it yields CASSAGLAYNEQFF.